This T cell receptor (beta chain) was captured by sequencing in a study of T cells in localized non-small cell lung cancer. Regarding the study as a whole: T cell clonality was highest in uninvolved adjacent lung, above tumor. Heterogeneity cannot be ruled out, as sequencing used one tumor region only.

This CDR3 comprises 12 residues. Germline CDR1 reads MNHNS; CDR2 reads SASEGT. Repertoires were generated with immunoSEQ multiplex PCR, while TCRdb's copy carries only in-frame clones and drops some. The table has some 19,000 clones, roughly 83% seen once; the top ten hold approximately 2.4%. Turning to this clone: Its cognate antigen is unknown.

The sample in question was peripheral blood, obtained before any cancer treatment. This TCR came from a man aged 35-69 years with stage I lung adenocarcinoma. The genes are TRBV6-1 and TRBJ2-5; D is unresolved. The end of the DNA aligns better with TRBJ2-7, so the J call may be wrong. CDR3 amino acids: CASSEGTYEQYF. CDR3 coding DNA: TGTGCCAGCAGTGAGGGGACCTACGAGCAGTACTTC.